A selection of T cell receptor beta chains follows, all from one sample in a study of sequential checkpoint blockade in melanoma. Measured with immunoSEQ multiplex PCR; TCRdb has only the in-frame clones, and not every one. Here the sample spans 20,000 to 25,000 clones, roughly four fifths being singletons. This specimen was CD8+ T cells sorted from blood (inferred from file names), taken from a patient given nivolumab and ipilimumab in sequence. The receptors stem from a human donor with melanoma. Both conserved end residues are part of each CDR3. The D gene is left open where the match is weak. Clone size is shown for a subset of rows, as once, few, many or a class of expanded clone.

D gene | J gene | V gene | CDR3 length | clone size | CDR3 DNA | CDR3 protein
- | TRBJ2-1 | TRBV7-6 | 16 | once | TGTGCCAGCAGCCGTACAGGGGCGGGATCCTACAATGAGCAGTTCTTC | CASSRTGAGSYNEQFF
- | TRBJ2-7 | TRBV6-5 | 15 | - | TGTGCCAGCAGTTACTCGACTAGATCGGCCTACGAGCAGTACTTC | CASSYSTRSAYEQYF
- | TRBJ1-2 | TRBV5-6 | 15 | - | TGTGCCAGCAGCCCCCTTGAGACAGCTTCGGGTGGCTACACCTTC | CASSPLETASGGYTF
TRBD1 | TRBJ2-5 | TRBV28 | 17 | - | TGTGCCAGCAGTACACCACGCCGGGACAGGGAGGACGAGACCCAGTACTTC | CASSTPRRDREDETQYF
TRBD2 | TRBJ2-1 | TRBV5-4 | 13 | - | TGTGCCAGCAGCTTGACTAGCGGGAATGAGCAGTTCTTC | CASSLTSGNEQFF
- | TRBJ2-1 | TRBV6-5 | 15 | - | TGTGCCAGCAGCGCCGAGGGTAGCTCCTACAATGAGCAGTTCTTC | CASSAEGSSYNEQFF
- | TRBJ1-4 | TRBV27 | 15 | - | TGTGCCAGCAGTTTAGGTCGGAGGGTTAGGGAAAAACTGTTTTTT | CASSLGRRVREKLFF
TRBD1 | TRBJ2-5 | TRBV28 | 13 | - | TGTGCCAGCAGTGACAGGGGTGAAGGGGAGCAGTACTTC | CASSDRGEGEQYF
- | TRBJ1-1 | TRBV10-2 | 13 | once | TGCGCCAGCAGTTTACAGGGGAACACTGAAGCTTTCTTT | CASSLQGNTEAFF
TRBD2 | TRBJ2-6 | TRBV5-1 | 18 | - | TGCGCCAGCAGCCGAGGGAGGGGAGCCTACGCTGGGGCCAACGTCCTGACTTTC | CASSRGRGAYAGANVLTF
TRBD1 | TRBJ2-1 | TRBV5-1 | 16 | - | TGCGCCAGCAGCTTGGTCCAGGGGGCCTCCTACAATGAGCAGTTCTTC | CASSLVQGASYNEQFF
TRBD1 | TRBJ1-2 | TRBV18 | 14 | - | TGTGCCAGCTCACCAGTGGGGACAGGGGCTGGCTACACCTTC | CASSPVGTGAGYTF
- | TRBJ1-1 | TRBV6-6 | 12 | - | TGTGCCAGCAGTTATGGCGGCACTGAAGCTTTCTTT | CASSYGGTEAFF
TRBD1 | TRBJ1-1 | TRBV19 | 15 | - | TGTGCCAGTAGTTCGATACAGGGGGGTAAGAGTGAAGCTTTCTTT | CASSSIQGGKSEAFF
TRBD2 | TRBJ2-1 | TRBV18 | 19 | - | TGTGCCAGCTCACCACCCTTTGGGACTAGCGGGAGATCCTACAATGAGCAGTTCTTC | CASSPPFGTSGRSYNEQFF
TRBD1 | TRBJ1-2 | TRBV7-8 | 15 | - | TGTGCCAGCAGCTTGCACCCGGGACAGGGAGCTGGCTACACCTTC | CASSLHPGQGAGYTF
- | TRBJ2-1 | TRBV29-1 | 14 | - | TGCAGCGCCCGGGACAAGGTTGAATCCAATGAGCAGTTCTTC | CSARDKVESNEQFF
- | TRBJ2-7 | TRBV27 | 14 | - | TGTGCCAGCAGTTTAGGTGAAGGGAGGAGCGAGCAGTACTTC | CASSLGEGRSEQYF
TRBD1 | TRBJ1-2 | TRBV9 | 16 | - | TGTGCCAGCAGCCCAGGGACAGACCGGCTTAACTATGGCTACACCTTC | CASSPGTDRLNYGYTF
- | TRBJ1-1 | TRBV11-2 | 14 | - | TGTGCCAGCAGCTTCGGGCGGGAGAACACTGAAGCTTTCTTT | CASSFGRENTEAFF
- | TRBJ2-2 | TRBV9 | 15 | - | TGTGCCAGCAGCGTCCTCCCGAGGGAAACCGGGGAGCTGTTTTTT | CASSVLPRETGELFF
- | TRBJ2-7 | TRBV27 | 15 | - | TGTGCCAGCAGTTTATCGACAGGAGACTCCTACGAGCAGTACTTC | CASSLSTGDSYEQYF
- | TRBJ1-5 | TRBV6-5 | 13 | - | TGTGCCAGCAGGTCGGGACATTCTAAGCCCCAGCATTTT | CASRSGHSKPQHF
TRBD1 | TRBJ1-2 | TRBV7-9 | 15 | few | TGTGCCAGCAGCTTAACAGGGGGCAAGGGCTATGGCTACACCTTC | CASSLTGGKGYGYTF
- | TRBJ2-7 | TRBV7-2 | 13 | few | TGTGCCAGCAGCTCACAAGGGGCTTACGAGCAGTACTTC | CASSSQGAYEQYF
- | TRBJ1-1 | TRBV5-6 | 12 | - | TGTGCCAGCAGCTTGGCCGGACAGCTAGCTTTCTTT | CASSLAGQLAFF
- | TRBJ1-1 | TRBV4-2 | 16 | - | TGTGCCAGCAGCCAAGATGAGAGGGGAGGAAACACTGAAGCTTTCTTT | CASSQDERGGNTEAFF
TRBD1 | TRBJ2-5 | TRBV6-1 | 15 | few | TGTGCCAGCAGTCGAACCGGGACAGTCCAAGAGACCCAGTACTTC | CASSRTGTVQETQYF
- | TRBJ1-1 | TRBV27 | 15 | once | TGTGCCAGCAGTCCTGGAAGGGGGGGTGACACTGAAGCTTTCTTT | CASSPGRGGDTEAFF
TRBD1 | TRBJ2-2 | TRBV7-9 | 16 | few | TGTGCCAGCAGCTACGGACAGGGGGCGAACACCGGGGAGCTGTTTTTT | CASSYGQGANTGELFF
- | TRBJ1-5 | TRBV6-6 | 15 | - | TGTGCCAGCAGAGCTCAGGGCGGTAGCAATCAGCCCCAGCATTTT | CASRAQGGSNQPQHF
TRBD2 | TRBJ2-7 | TRBV19 | 15 | - | TGTGCCAGTAGTATTTCCCTAGCGGACTCCTACGAGCAGTACTTC | CASSISLADSYEQYF
TRBD2 | TRBJ2-5 | TRBV6-6 | 15 | - | TGTGCCAGCAGTTACTCGTCGGGAGGGCCAGAGACCCAGTACTTC | CASSYSSGGPETQYF
TRBD1 | TRBJ2-1 | TRBV9 | 14 | - | TGTGCCAGCAGCGTGGGGACAGGGGCCAATGAGCAGTTCTTC | CASSVGTGANEQFF
TRBD2 | TRBJ2-1 | TRBV29-1 | 14 | - | TGCAGCGTTGACAGCGGGAGGGGCTACAATGAGCAGTTCTTC | CSVDSGRGYNEQFF
TRBD2 | TRBJ2-2 | TRBV5-1 | 15 | - | TGCGCCAGCAGCCCCCGGACTAGCGTCCCCGGGGAGCTGTTTTTT | CASSPRTSVPGELFF
- | TRBJ1-5 | TRBV27 | 20 | - | TGTGCCAGCAGTTTATCGGCGGGGGGCTGGTTGGGGGCGGTCGGTCAGCCCCAGCATTTT | CASSLSAGGWLGAVGQPQHF
- | TRBJ2-1 | TRBV11-3 | 15 | - | TGTGCCAGCAGCCATCCTAGCCGGGTAGGGAATGAGCAGTTCTTC | CASSHPSRVGNEQFF
TRBD1 | TRBJ2-2 | TRBV18 | 15 | - | TGTGCCAGCTCCCGGACAGGCGGTAACACCGGGGAGCTGTTTTTT | CASSRTGGNTGELFF
- | TRBJ2-7 | TRBV20-1 | 11 | - | TGCAGTGCTAAGGACAGCTACGAGCAGTACTTC | CSAKDSYEQYF
- | TRBJ2-3 | TRBV28 | 15 | - | TGTGCCAGCAGTTTATTTTCCCGAGGTCCAGATACGCAGTATTTT | CASSLFSRGPDTQYF
- | TRBJ2-1 | TRBV6-6 | 15 | - | TGTGCCAGCAGCGGACAGTTACTCTCCTACAATGAGCAGTTCTTC | CASSGQLLSYNEQFF
- | TRBJ1-5 | TRBV29-1 | 12 | - | TGCAGCGTTGGGGGCGGGGGTCAGCCCCAGCATTTT | CSVGGGGQPQHF
- | TRBJ1-3 | TRBV9 | 15 | - | TGTGCCAGCAGTCGGACATTCTACTCTGGAAACACCATATATTTT | CASSRTFYSGNTIYF
TRBD1 | TRBJ1-4 | TRBV6-1 | 15 | once | TGTGCCAGCAGTGATTTCAGGGGGCGGGGAGAAAAACTGTTTTTT | CASSDFRGRGEKLFF
- | TRBJ1-4 | TRBV29-1 | 13 | - | TGCAGCGTGGGGGGAGGGGGTGATGAAAAACTGTTTTTT | CSVGGGGDEKLFF
- | TRBJ2-7 | TRBV7-2 | 13 | - | TGTGCCAGCAGTCCACCGGTTCCCTACGAGCAGTACTTC | CASSPPVPYEQYF
TRBD1 | TRBJ2-5 | TRBV7-2 | 13 | - | TGTGCCAGCAACTCGGGACAGCGAGAGACCCAGTACTTC | CASNSGQRETQYF
- | TRBJ1-4 | TRBV18 | 14 | - | TGTGCCAGCTCACAATACGCAGGCGCAGAAAAACTGTTTTTT | CASSQYAGAEKLFF
TRBD1 | TRBJ1-5 | TRBV28 | 16 | - | TGTGCCAGCAGTTTCCCCCGGGACAGGGGACCTCAGCCCCAGCATTTT | CASSFPRDRGPQPQHF
- | TRBJ1-5 | TRBV30 | 14 | few | TGTGCCTGGAGTGTACTTACCGCCACCCAGCCCCAGCATTTT | CAWSVLTATQPQHF
- | TRBJ2-3 | TRBV29-1 | 13 | - | TGCAGCTTAGGCGGTTTTAGCACAGATACGCAGTATTTT | CSLGGFSTDTQYF
TRBD2 | TRBJ2-1 | TRBV19 | 15 | - | TGTGCCAGTAGTAGGACTAGCGGGAGCTACAATGAGCAGTTCTTC | CASSRTSGSYNEQFF